This T cell receptor beta chain was recovered during a study of blood T cells in healthy people across ages. A second PCR, run for about 7 to 11 cycles, used a sample-barcoded 5' primer plus a J-beta primer mix. TCRdb analysed the 5' RACE reads with MiXCR anew, one entry per CDR3 protein. The repertoire holds over 1,300,000 distinct CDR3 sequences, with approximately 59% as singletons. In this sample, this clonotype turned up a few times. Its antigen remains unidentified. Study-wide findings and caveats: Older individuals had lower TCR beta diversity per million T cells (the decline was roughly linear).

The TCR was taken from a man younger than 35 in good health. The sample consisted of blood.

This CDR3 reads CASSNRDSSYNEQFF. DNA for the CDR3: TGTGCCAGCAGCAACCGGGACAGCTCCTACAATGAGCAGTTCTTC. This chain uses TRBV13 with TRBJ2-1; 7 bases fit TRBD1. Unmatched junction bases numbered 4, after V lost 5 bases and J lost 0 bases. In germline, CDR1 is PRHDT, CDR2 FYEKMQ (reference sequence). CDR3 length: 15 amino acids.